Shown below are 25 T cell receptor beta chains from a single sample sequenced in a study of blood T cell repertoires in COVID-19. The method was immunoSEQ multiplex PCR; TCRdb's version includes in-frame clones alone and lacks a portion of them. The sample includes around 140,000 clones, roughly 89% of them seen just once. Sequenced material: peripheral blood. These TCRs come from a human donor in a cohort sampled during active COVID-19.

V usage is TRBV6-5 and J usage is TRBJ2-7, with 8 bases aligning to TRBD2. Germline trimming cut 5 bases from V and 4 bases from J; bases unmatched to any gene: 1. This CDR3 is 12 amino acids long. Germline loops: CDR1 MNHEY, CDR2 SVGAGI. The CDR3 here is CASSRGGYEQYF. The CDR3 region has the DNA TGTGCCAGCAGTCGGGGGGGATACGAGCAGTACTTC.

The chain has TRBV5-4 and TRBJ2-7, with 10 positions matching TRBD1. Germline V CDR1 and CDR2: SGHNT, YYREEE (reference sequence). With 0 bases clipped from V and 2 bases from J, the junction kept 5 bases outside the gene matches. The CDR3 runs 16 residues. In DNA form, the CDR3 reads TGTGCCAGCAGCTTGGGGACAGGGGGTGGAACCTACGAGCAGTACTTC. This translates into CASSLGTGGGTYEQYF. Drawing the rest from reference TRBV5-4 and TRBJ2-7, the complete variable domain is ETGVTQSPTHLIKTRGQQVTLRCSSQSGHNTVSWYQQALGQGPQFIFQYYREEENGRGNFPPRFSGLQFPNYSSELNVNALELDDSALYLCASSLGTGGGTYEQYFGPGTRLTVT.

This sequence joins TRBV4-3 and TRBJ2-5; 10 bases match TRBD1. This CDR3 has 16 residues. J lost 1 base, V lost 5 bases, and 7 bases had no gene match. The germline V gene encodes CDR1 LGHNA and CDR2 YSLEER. The CDR3, as DNA: TGCGCCAGCAGCTCGACCGGGACAGGGGCCCAAGAGACCCAGTACTTC. Its translation is CASSSTGTGAQETQYF.

This clone has only a few counts. V usage is TRBV27 and J usage is TRBJ2-7, with 8 bases matching TRBD1. The CDR3 loop spans 15 amino acids. Germline CDR1 MNHEY, CDR2 SMNVEV (reference sequence). The trim removed 5 bases at V and 7 bases at J, leaving 13 bases unmatched. The CDR3 loop reads CASSPGQGTPQEQYF. DNA for the CDR3: TGTGCCAGCAGTCCAGGACAGGGAACCCCTCAAGAGCAGTACTTC.

The chain carries TRBV5-6 and TRBJ1-2; the D is unclear. The V gene lost 0 bases and the J gene lost 1 base, with 13 bases spanning the gap. From germline, CDR1 is SGHDT and CDR2 YYEEEE. The CDR3 runs 16 residues. CDR3 region: CASSLGQTNSNYGYTF. The DNA of the CDR3 is TGTGCCAGCAGCTTGGGACAAACGAATAGTAACTATGGCTACACCTTC.

The gene calls are TRBV2 and TRBJ2-4, with a tentative D call TRBD1 (5 bases). The V and J ends lost 4 bases and 5 bases respectively, with 12 bases between them. The CDR3 is 14 residues long. Per the germline V gene, CDR1 is SNHLY and CDR2 is FYNNEI. The DNA for the CDR3 is TGTGCCAGCAGTGTTCAGGGTGCGGAAAACATTCAGTACTTC. It specifies CASSVQGAENIQYF.

V and J are TRBV9 and TRBJ2-2; no clear D gene. V was pared by 4 bases and J by 3 bases, with 10 bases between. CDR3 length: 14 amino acids. The germline V gene has CDR1 SGDLS and CDR2 YYNGEE. For the CDR3, the DNA is TGTGCCAGCAGCTCTGGAAGCGACACCGGGGAGCTGTTTTTT. This codes for CASSSGSDTGELFF.

Concerning this clone itself: The junction shows a germline mismatch at one end, possibly a read error. V gene TRBV7-7 combines with J gene TRBJ2-5; 7 bases agree with TRBD1. In germline, CDR1 is SSHAT, CDR2 FNYEAQ (reference sequence). The CDR3 has 13 residues. Here the CDR3 DNA reads TGTGCTAGCAGCCAGGACAGGCAAGAGACCCAGTACTTC. Translated, it gives CASSQDRQETQYF.

This clone was seen a single time. This chain connects TRBV2 to TRBJ2-3; the match to TRBD2 covers 7 bases. The CDR3 loop spans 14 amino acids. The germline gives CDR1 SNHLY, CDR2 FYNNEI. The J segment lost 2 bases and the V segment lost 4 bases, leaving 3 bases of the junction unmatched. The CDR3: CASSGLAATDTQYF. The CDR3 DNA reads as TGTGCCAGCAGTGGGCTAGCGGCCACAGATACGCAGTATTTT.

The chain has TRBV27 and TRBJ1-5; a weak D match, TRBD1 (6 bases). CDR1 and CDR2 from the germline V gene are MNHEY and SMNVEV (reference sequence). The CDR3 runs 18 residues. Trimming cost V 2 bases and J 2 bases, with 19 bases left between them. Here the CDR3 reads CASSLVPPLQGRNQPQHF. Here the CDR3 DNA reads TGTGCCAGCAGTTTAGTCCCCCCCTTACAGGGACGCAATCAGCCCCAGCATTTT.

The V gene is TRBV9, the J gene TRBJ2-5, with D unresolved. Germline lookup yields CDR1 SGDLS and CDR2 YYNGEE. The CDR3 is 12 residues long. The germline V and J ends were trimmed by 0 bases and 4 bases, with 4 bases remaining between them. The CDR3: CASSVAGETQYF. CDR3 bases: TGTGCCAGCAGCGTAGCAGGAGAGACCCAGTACTTC.

The chain uses TRBV10-1 and TRBJ1-1; TRBD1 agrees at 8 bases. Germline V CDR1 and CDR2: WNHNN, SYGVQD (reference sequence). The V segment lost 5 bases and the J segment 3 bases; nucleotides outside the gene matches: 2. This CDR3 is 13 amino acids long. CDR3 DNA: TGCGCCAGCAGTTCAGGGGGCCACACTGAAGCTTTCTTT. Protein sequence: CASSSGGHTEAFF.

The J gene is TRBJ2-5, the V gene TRBV7-2; D perhaps matches TRBD2 (7 bases). The CDR3 totals 16 residues. Germline V gene sequence: CDR1 SGHTA, CDR2 FQGNSA. V lost 3 bases to trimming and J lost 5 bases, with 19 bases between them. CDR3 sequence reads: CASSLPSGGQWETQYF. CDR3 DNA sequence: TGTGCCAGCAGCTTGCCGTCGGGGGGCCAATGGGAGACCCAGTACTTC.

The chain uses TRBV7-6 and TRBJ2-3, with D unresolved. The CDR3 totals 15 residues. V was pared by 0 bases and J by 0 bases, with 7 bases between. Looked up from germline, CDR1 is SGHVS and CDR2 is FNYEAQ. As DNA, the CDR3 is TGTGCCAGCAGCTTAGCGGAGTACAGCACAGATACGCAGTATTTT. It translates to CASSLAEYSTDTQYF.

This chain links TRBV29-1 with TRBJ2-2; 9 bases fit TRBD1. The CDR3 loop spans 14 amino acids. Germline V gene lookup returns CDR1 SQVTM and CDR2 ANQGSEA. V lost 4 bases and J lost 4; bases outside the gene matches: 4. The CDR3 region is CSVVDRGGTGELFF. The CDR3 DNA sequence: TGCAGCGTTGTGGACAGGGGCGGCACCGGGGAGCTGTTTTTT.

The chain uses TRBV2 and TRBJ1-5; 7 bases agree with TRBD1. The CDR3 has 17 amino acids. Germline V gene data show CDR1 as SNHLY and CDR2 as FYNNEI. J lost 2 bases, V lost 5 bases, and 12 bases had no gene match. CDR3: CASSSRTGLYGNQPQHF. CDR3 nucleotides: TGTGCCAGCAGTTCCCGGACAGGCCTTTATGGCAATCAGCCCCAGCATTTT.

In its sample, this clone was seen once. The rearrangement joins TRBV23-1 to TRBJ1-1; TRBD1 matches at 11 bases. TRBV23-1 is noted as an ORF with a role that remains uncertain. This CDR3 comprises 15 residues. Trimming at V came to 8 bases and at J to 8 bases, leaving 13 bases not matched to a gene. The CDR3: CASHTSGQGASEAFF. The DNA of the CDR3 is TGCGCCAGCCATACCTCCGGACAGGGGGCTTCAGAAGCTTTCTTT.

CDR3 protein: CASSQYRQGIGETQYF. The CDR3 DNA reads TGTGCCAGCAGCCAATATAGGCAGGGGATTGGAGAGACCCAGTACTTC. This chain links TRBV3-1 (or the pseudogene TRBV3-2) with TRBJ2-5; perhaps TRBD1 as D (6 bases). Germline CDR1 reads LGHDT; CDR2 reads YNNKEL (reference sequence). Trimming pared 2 bases from V and 4 bases from J, leaving 17 bases between. The CDR3 totals 16 residues.

V usage is TRBV15 and J usage is TRBJ1-2, with 10 positions matching TRBD1. Germline-derived CDR1 and CDR2 are LNHNV and YYDKDF (reference sequence). With 7 bases clipped from V and 5 bases from J, the junction kept 7 bases outside the gene matches. This CDR3 region has 14 residues. CDR3 sequence: CATTPDRGGYGYTF. DNA for the CDR3: TGTGCCACCACCCCGGACAGGGGGGGATATGGCTACACCTTC.

J is TRBJ2-3 and V is TRBV6-1, with 10 positions matching TRBD2. V trimming: 0 bases; J trimming: 6 bases; junction bases outside the gene matches: 6. The CDR3 has 16 amino acids. CDR1 MNHNS and CDR2 SASEGT come from the germline V gene. The CDR3 sequence: CASSEALSGGADTQYF. CDR3 DNA sequence: TGTGCCAGCAGTGAAGCGCTGAGCGGGGGGGCGGATACGCAGTATTTT.

The V gene is TRBV12-5, the J gene TRBJ2-5; 10 positions match TRBD1. J lost 5 bases, V lost 3 bases, and 6 bases had no gene match. From germline, CDR1 is LGHNT and CDR2 FRNRAP. This CDR3 comprises 15 residues. The CDR3 region is CASGFGDRGWETQYF. The CDR3 DNA reads as TGTGCTAGTGGTTTTGGGGACAGGGGTTGGGAGACCCAGTACTTC.

The CDR3 is CSVGTSRETQYF. In DNA form, the CDR3 reads TGCAGCGTTGGGACTAGCAGAGAGACCCAGTACTTC. The V and J genes are TRBV29-1 and TRBJ2-5; 8 bases are a match to TRBD2. Germline-derived CDR1 and CDR2 are SQVTM and ANQGSEA. V lost 4 bases and J lost 4; bases outside the gene matches: 2. The CDR3 runs 12 residues.

The chain uses TRBV2 and TRBJ1-1, with D possibly being TRBD1 (5 bases). V shed 5 bases and J shed 4 bases, with 11 bases lying between them. Germline V gene sequence: CDR1 SNHLY, CDR2 FYNNEI. The CDR3 extends over 13 amino acids. CDR3 residues: CASSLGAPTEAFF. CDR3 in DNA: TGTGCCAGCAGTCTTGGGGCGCCCACTGAAGCTTTCTTT.

The rearrangement links TRBV6-2 or TRBV6-3 to TRBJ2-1, with D possibly matching TRBD1 (5 bases). The germline CDR1 and CDR2 sequences are MNHEY and SVGEGT. V gave up 0 bases and J gave up 10 bases, with 7 bases separating them. The CDR3 spans 12 residues. CDR3 in amino acids: CASSYSYREQFF. CDR3 DNA: TGTGCCAGCAGTTACTCGTACAGGGAGCAGTTCTTC.

This chain uses TRBV9 with TRBJ2-2; D remains ambiguous. This CDR3 is built from 14 residues. V was pared by 3 bases and J by 0 bases, with 6 bases between. In germline, CDR1 is SGDLS, CDR2 YYNGEE. The CDR3, as DNA: TGTGCCAGCAGCGACTCACCGAACACCGGGGAGCTGTTTTTT. Its protein product is CASSDSPNTGELFF.